These T cell receptor beta chains were read from a single sample in a study of shared clonotypes between healthy human individuals. Generated by immunoSEQ multiplex PCR, the TCRdb table keeps only in-frame clones and is missing some. The sample has a few million clones, about 94% seen once. The sample comprised naive CD8+ T cells from PBMCs. These receptors were taken from a man aged 18 to 35 in good health. Some clones in this sample may be carry-over from other donors' samples. Each CDR3 is given with its conserved first and last residue. D genes are given only for firm matches. A row's size may be missing; if present it is once, few, many or a size class.

TRBV4-2	.	.	TRBJ1-5	TGTGCCAGCAGCCAAGACTGGGGGGCGAACAATCAGCCCCAGCATTTT	CASSQDWGANNQPQHF
TRBV4-1	.	once	TRBJ1-1	TGCGCCAGCAGCCAAGATGCTGGGGGCATCGCTGAAGCTTTCTTT	CASSQDAGGIAEAFF
TRBV9	TRBD2	.	TRBJ2-1	TGTGCCAGCAGCCCACTAGCGGGAGGGGTTGGTGAGCAGTTCTTC	CASSPLAGGVGEQFF
TRBV7-9	.	few	TRBJ2-7	TGTGCCAGCAGCGTTCCCGGGGACGGGAACTACGAGCAGTACTTC	CASSVPGDGNYEQYF
TRBV7-9	TRBD2	.	TRBJ2-1	TGTGCCAGCAGGATGCTAGCGGGAGGGCTCAGTGAGCAGTTCTTC	CASRMLAGGLSEQFF
TRBV28	TRBD1	.	TRBJ1-5	TGTGCCAGCGGACAACAGGGGAATCAGCCCCAGCATTTT	CASGQQGNQPQHF
TRBV10-1	.	.	TRBJ2-7	TGCGCCAGCAGTGGAGCTTACGGGGCCCAGCAGTACTTC	CASSGAYGAQQYF
TRBV14	.	.	TRBJ1-1	TGTGCCAGCAGCCAAGACTGGATAGGGGAGAACACTGAAGCTTTCTTT	CASSQDWIGENTEAFF
TRBV5-1	.	.	TRBJ2-5	TGCGCCAGCAGCTTGGCCGAGACAGGTCAAGAGACCCAGTACTTC	CASSLAETGQETQYF
TRBV5-4	TRBD1	.	TRBJ2-7	TGTGCCAGCAGCGGGGGCAGGGGGCTACACGAGCAGTACTTC	CASSGGRGLHEQYF
TRBV13	.	few	TRBJ1-5	TGTGCCAGCAGCTTAGGGGCGAAGGGGCCCCAGCATTTT	CASSLGAKGPQHF
TRBV7-8	.	.	TRBJ2-7	TGTGCCAGCAGCTCGGACGGGTACGAGCAGTACTTC	CASSSDGYEQYF